This TCR beta chain was captured in a study of OX40 agonist ivuxolimab in advanced cancers. Overall study findings and caveats: Expanded peripheral T cell antigen specificity was not determined. On average, CD8+ T cells had more expanded clones than CD4+.

No patient had autoimmune disease or received systemic immunosuppression. Concerning this clone itself: The antigen remains undetermined.

The assay was immunoSEQ multiplex PCR, and TCRdb's table has in-frame clones only and misses some. The table includes 55,000 to 65,000 clones, about 90% detected once. The receptor was isolated from an adult with an advanced solid tumor such as melanoma, head and neck, liver or kidney cancer. This sample comprised CD4+ or CD8+ T cells sorted from blood, obtained in a trial of the OX40 agonist ivuxolimab.

Written as DNA, the CDR3 is TGTGCCAGTACCGGACCCAAGGAGGGGGCGAGAGACATTCAGTACTTC. Translated, it gives CASTGPKEGARDIQYF. This chain joins TRBV28 and TRBJ2-4; D may be TRBD1 (7 bases). Germline V CDR1 and CDR2: MDHEN, SYDVKM. V lost 9 bases to trimming and J lost 8 bases, with 26 bases between them. The CDR3 is 16 amino acids.